Below, one T cell receptor beta chain is given with its context. The CDR3 sequence is 16 residues long. V was clipped by 3 bases and J by 2 bases; unmatched bases: 6. Looked up from germline, CDR1 is SGHVS and CDR2 is FNYEAQ. The source of the sample is a study of regulatory T cells in long-lasting Graves disease. Building of the TCR beta libraries involved iRepertoire HTBI primers and Arm-PCR of CDR3 regions. One entry per CDR3 protein, called by TCRdb with MiXCR from the multiplex PCR reads. The repertoire holds around 480,000 distinct CDR3 sequences, with approximately 16% as singletons. This sample's time point: newly diagnosed GD, antithyroid drugs for less than 3 months. Generation of the TCR library employed RNA extracted from PBMCs. The same sample was also used in a study of T cells in Graves' hyperthyroidism and ophthalmopathy. From that paper: In validation, the model predicted ophthalmopathy. These predictions came a median roughly 6.5 months before onset.

Specimen: peripheral blood mononuclear cells (PBMCs), collected at new diagnosis, from a patient treated with antithyroid drugs. The clonotype was recovered from a woman aged 40-65 years with Graves disease. The V and J genes are TRBV7-6 and TRBJ1-3, with 8 bases aligning to TRBD1. The CDR3 DNA reads TGTGCCAGCAGCTTGGGGCCGACAGGGGCTGGAAACACCATATATTTT. This gives the protein CASSLGPTGAGNTIYF.